This is a list of T cell receptor beta chains from one sample in a study of early T cells in non-severe SARS-CoV-2 infection. TCRdb independently ran MiXCR on the 5' RACE reads; one entry per CDR3 protein. The table records 60,000 to 75,000 distinct CDR3 sequences, roughly 12% of them present only once. The source was whole blood, collected at baseline. These receptors were taken from an adult who was a healthcare worker with PCR-confirmed SARS-CoV-2 infection or an uninfected control (not recorded which). Each CDR3 is given without its conserved first and last residue.

V gene: TRBV7-2; CDR3 protein: ASSLVPGLVPDTQY
V gene: TRBV30; CDR3 protein: AWTDYYEQY
V gene: TRBV6-2/TRBV6-3; CDR3 protein: ASSGDGGTHGYT
V gene: TRBV28; CDR3 protein: ASRLAGDTDTQY
V gene: TRBV12-3/TRBV12-4; CDR3 protein: ASGGPGELF
V gene: TRBV5-1; CDR3 protein: ASSLSAGVNTDTQY
V gene: TRBV12-5; CDR3 protein: ASWTENYGYT
V gene: TRBV18; CDR3 protein: ASSPETQY
V gene: TRBV14; CDR3 protein: ASSQELRGPAPANTGELF
V gene: TRBV9; CDR3 protein: ASSPLELGWGSSEAF
V gene: TRBV6-5; CDR3 protein: ASKPGQEFYGYT
V gene: TRBV11-2; CDR3 protein: ASSPGDSTDTQY
V gene: TRBV6-2/TRBV6-3; CDR3 protein: ASSPWDRSYEQY
V gene: TRBV28; CDR3 protein: ASLRGNTDTQY
V gene: TRBV24-1; CDR3 protein: ATSNLGQQETQY
V gene: TRBV6-6; CDR3 protein: ASSSGQPYEQY
V gene: TRBV6-5; CDR3 protein: ASSSRTVNTEVF
V gene: TRBV4-3; CDR3 protein: ASSQVGGRTQF
V gene: TRBV20-1; CDR3 protein: SAARTRQDVIQY
V gene: TRBV2; CDR3 protein: ASNAWTGGNEQF
V gene: TRBV5-1; CDR3 protein: ASSLDRPTGELF
V gene: TRBV11-2; CDR3 protein: ASTIRPVLHNEQF
V gene: TRBV5-1; CDR3 protein: ASSSAPGQNFYEQY
V gene: TRBV6-2/TRBV6-3; CDR3 protein: ASRGDWDSREQY
V gene: TRBV11-2; CDR3 protein: ASSLDRGGTNEQF
V gene: TRBV29-1; CDR3 protein: SVGLPNQPQH
V gene: TRBV20-1; CDR3 protein: SAREFGRNYEQY
V gene: TRBV20-1; CDR3 protein: SASGENTIY
V gene: TRBV7-2; CDR3 protein: ASRQGGVETQY
V gene: TRBV11-2; CDR3 protein: ASSGQYEQY
V gene: TRBV29-1; CDR3 protein: SVEGDRGEDITGELF
V gene: TRBV11-2; CDR3 protein: ASSSGQGSYNEQF
V gene: TRBV19; CDR3 protein: ASRSGGPTDTQY
V gene: TRBV3-1; CDR3 protein: ASSRNRGRNTDTQY
V gene: TRBV20-1; CDR3 protein: SAVPGTGGYEQY
V gene: TRBV7-8; CDR3 protein: ASSLPLGEETQY
V gene: TRBV20-1; CDR3 protein: SAPLGTVNTEAF
V gene: TRBV11-2; CDR3 protein: ASSPIKRGSNEQF
V gene: TRBV6-5; CDR3 protein: ASSYSTLAKNIQY
V gene: TRBV7-2; CDR3 protein: ASSSSPGGAEETQY
V gene: TRBV6-4; CDR3 protein: ASSHANTGELF
V gene: TRBV7-9; CDR3 protein: ASSSTGGEQY
V gene: TRBV28; CDR3 protein: ASSSTVLAF
V gene: TRBV10-3; CDR3 protein: AISEAMGPQH
V gene: TRBV30; CDR3 protein: AWSLAGGNIQY
V gene: TRBV14; CDR3 protein: ASSQVSSGGPQY